Listed below are T cell receptor beta chains from one sample, sequenced in a study of blood T cell repertoires in COVID-19. TCRdb keeps only in-frame clones here, not all; method: immunoSEQ multiplex PCR. The data show about 150,000 clones, with around 83% seen just once and around a tenth held by the top ten. Sequencing was carried out using peripheral blood. These receptors were obtained from a woman aged 45-65 years with acute or convalescent COVID-19. Both conserved end residues are part of each CDR3. The order of the fields is J gene, CDR3 length, clone size, D gene, V gene, CDR3 DNA, CDR3 protein. The D gene is left open where the match is weak. Expanded clones get a size class; other rows say once, few or many, or leave the size out.

TRBJ2-3	15	.	TRBD1	TRBV28	TGTGCCAGCAGTGCGGGACAGGGGGGACTAGATACGCAGTATTTT	CASSAGQGGLDTQYF
TRBJ1-2	14	.	TRBD1	TRBV7-2	TGTGCCAGCAGCAGCAGGGACAGACGGGGTGGCTACACCTTC	CASSSRDRRGGYTF
TRBJ2-5	14	once	.	TRBV5-1	TGCGCCAGCAGCCCCGGACAGTCCCAAGAGACCCAGTACTTC	CASSPGQSQETQYF
TRBJ1-1	14	.	TRBD1	TRBV7-2	TGTGCCAGCAGCCCCTCAGGGACAGTCACTGAAGCTTTCTTT	CASSPSGTVTEAFF
TRBJ2-5	13	.	TRBD2	TRBV7-2	TGTGCCAGCAGCTTGGTTACTAGCGGGAGTTACGACTTC	CASSLVTSGSYDF
TRBJ1-2	14	few	.	TRBV11-2	TGTGCCAGCAGCACTTCACAGGGAGACTATGGCTACACCTTC	CASSTSQGDYGYTF
TRBJ1-6	14	.	.	TRBV6-5	TGTGCCAGCAGCCGCGGAGGGGCCAATTCACCCCTCCACTTT	CASSRGGANSPLHF
TRBJ1-2	14	once	.	TRBV7-2	TGTGCCAGCAGCCCCGCCCGACAGAATTATGGCTACACCTTC	CASSPARQNYGYTF
TRBJ2-3	14	once	.	TRBV7-9	TGTGCCAGCAGCTTAGGGGGTCAGCGGGATACGCAGTATTTT	CASSLGGQRDTQYF
TRBJ2-7	16	once	TRBD1	TRBV6-1	TGTGCCAGCAGTCAAGACCCCGGGACAGGGCTGGGGGAGCAGTACTTC	CASSQDPGTGLGEQYF
TRBJ2-7	15	.	.	TRBV5-4	TGTGCCAGCAGTATAGGAGGGGGCAACCCCTACGAGCAGTACTTC	CASSIGGGNPYEQYF
TRBJ1-1	14	.	.	TRBV5-1	TGCGCCAGCAGCTTGCCAGGATTTGGCACTGAAGCTTTCTTT	CASSLPGFGTEAFF
TRBJ2-1	19	.	TRBD2	TRBV3-1/TRBV3-2	TGTGCCAGCAGCCAAGATGGCCCCGGAAGACTAGCGGGACGGAATGAGCAGTTCTTC	CASSQDGPGRLAGRNEQFF
TRBJ2-2	16	.	TRBD1	TRBV10-3	TGTGCCATCAGTCCGGTGGGTACAGGGGGAACCGGGGAGCTGTTTTTT	CAISPVGTGGTGELFF
TRBJ1-3	18	.	.	TRBV3-1/TRBV3-2	TGTGCCAGCAGCCAAGATCAGCCAGGAAACCTTTCTGGAAACACCATATATTTT	CASSQDQPGNLSGNTIYF
TRBJ1-4	16	.	TRBD1	TRBV19	TGTGCCAGTAGTATCGGTGGCGGGACAGGCGGTGAAAAACTGTTTTTT	CASSIGGGTGGEKLFF
TRBJ2-7	13	.	TRBD1	TRBV10-1	TGCGCCAGCAGCCAGAAGGAACAGGGGCAGCAGTACTTC	CASSQKEQGQQYF
TRBJ1-4	18	.	.	TRBV6-2/TRBV6-3	TGTGCCAGCAGTTACCAACGAGGACAGCTTGCAACTAATGAAAAACTGTTTTTT	CASSYQRGQLATNEKLFF
TRBJ2-5	16	.	TRBD2	TRBV7-2	TGTGCCAGCAGCTTACAAAGCGGGAGGCCGCAAGAGACCCAGTACTTC	CASSLQSGRPQETQYF
TRBJ1-6	15	.	TRBD1	TRBV3-1/TRBV3-2	TGTGCCAGCAGCCAGACAGGGGGCGGAAGATCACCCCTCCACTTT	CASSQTGGGRSPLHF
TRBJ1-5	14	.	.	TRBV6-5	TGTGCCAGCGGTATAGTAGTTAGCAATCAGCCCCAGCATTTT	CASGIVVSNQPQHF
TRBJ2-2	16	.	TRBD2	TRBV6-2/TRBV6-3	TGTGCCAGCAGTTACTCGACTTGGGAGGGCACCGGGGAGCTGTTTTTT	CASSYSTWEGTGELFF
TRBJ1-5	16	.	.	TRBV5-1	TGCGCCAGCAGCCCCGGGGGTTTGGCTAGCAATCAGCCCCAGCATTTT	CASSPGGLASNQPQHF
TRBJ2-7	11	.	.	TRBV20-1	TGCAGTGCGAACAGACACTACGAGCAGTACTTC	CSANRHYEQYF
TRBJ1-2	16	few	.	TRBV27	TGTGCCAGCACGACCGGGTCCAGAGTGTTAAGTGGTGGCTACACCTTC	CASTTGSRVLSGGYTF
TRBJ2-1	11	.	.	TRBV12-3/TRBV12-4	TGTGCCAGCAGTTTAGGAACAAAGCAGTTCTTC	CASSLGTKQFF
TRBJ1-4	14	.	.	TRBV4-3	TGCGCCAGCAGCTCTCCGGGTATTAATGAAAAACTGTTTTTT	CASSSPGINEKLFF
TRBJ1-1	16	.	TRBD1	TRBV5-5	TGTGCCAGCAGCTTGACCGAGACAGGGATGAACACTGAAGCTTTCTTT	CASSLTETGMNTEAFF
TRBJ2-5	15	.	TRBD2	TRBV19	TGTGCCAGTAGTCCTCAAAGCGGGGGCCGGGGGACCCAGTACTTC	CASSPQSGGRGTQYF
TRBJ2-1	16	.	TRBD2	TRBV18	TGTGCCAGCTCACCACCTTTGCGGGAGGGCCACTATGAGCAGTTCTTC	CASSPPLREGHYEQFF
TRBJ2-4	14	.	.	TRBV27	TGTGCCAGCAGTTTAGGGGGCCCGGTCGACATTCAGTACTTC	CASSLGGPVDIQYF
TRBJ1-4	15	.	.	TRBV9	TGTGCCAGCAGCGGTGGGACACTGAGGGGGGAAAAACTGTTTTTT	CASSGGTLRGEKLFF
TRBJ2-3	14	.	.	TRBV10-3	TGTGCCATCAGTGAGTCGCGTAGCACAGATACGCAGTATTTT	CAISESRSTDTQYF
TRBJ2-7	15	many	.	TRBV5-4	TGTGCCAGCAGCTTGGCCTCGTCAGATCCCTACGAGCAGTACTTC	CASSLASSDPYEQYF
TRBJ1-2	15	.	.	TRBV5-1	TGCGCCAGCAGCTTGACCAGGATAGATGGGCATGGCTACACCTTC	CASSLTRIDGHGYTF